This TCR beta chain was captured in a study of prognosis after radiotherapy for stage I lung cancer. Looking at the study overall: It was between early 2018 and early 2019 that stage I non-small cell lung cancer patients were enrolled. Newly diagnosed primary stage I lung tumors were found in fourteen patients, while oligometastatic NSCLC after surgical resection of the primary tumor was found in four or five. About seven patients had tumors that were squamous cell carcinoma, and about a dozen had adenocarcinoma. Study results and limitations: Among expanded TCR clones, tumor specificity was not determined.

Trimming removed 3 bases from V and 8 bases from J; junction bases left unmatched: 14. The CDR3 length is 16 residues. Germline-derived CDR1 and CDR2 are SGHRS and YFSETQ. Starting from genomic DNA, TCR beta CDR3 was amplified through two-round multiplex PCR. During first-round PCR, primers specific to each TRBV and TRBJ gene were used. One entry per CDR3 protein, called by TCRdb with MiXCR from the multiplex PCR reads. The table records around 26,000 distinct CDR3 sequences, just over 45% of them present only once. With respect to this clonotype: Its target is unknown.

The input for sequencing was PBMCs, taken before or after stereotactic body radiation therapy (not recorded which). The chain is built from TRBV5-1 and TRBJ1-1; 9 positions match TRBD1. The source of this sequence is a donor aged 50 or older with non-small cell lung cancer. The CDR3 is CASSSNLDRGGKEAFF. The DNA of the CDR3 is TGCGCCAGCAGCTCAAACCTGGACAGGGGAGGCAAAGAAGCTTTCTTT.